This TCR beta chain originates from a study of blood T cell repertoires in COVID-19. Overall study: The samples span acute and convalescent COVID-19 from the United States, Italy and Spain. T cells, B-cell-depleted T cells, or PBMCs provided the cDNA or gDNA that served as material.

The table lists this clone with a count of one. V lost 4 bases to trimming and J lost 3 bases, with 10 bases between them. CDR1 and CDR2 from the germline V gene are MNHEY and SVGEGT. The CDR3 has 14 residues. Assay used: immunoSEQ multiplex PCR; TCRdb lists only in-frame clones, some missing. The sample shows 35,000 to 45,000 clones, 80% to 90% of them seen only once. Sequenced material: peripheral blood. This chain links TRBV6-2 or TRBV6-3 with TRBJ1-5, with a weak D call TRBD1 (6 bases). This TCR derives from a man in his 70s with acute or convalescent COVID-19. The CDR3 reads CASSFGQYNQPQHF. The CDR3 nucleotides are TGTGCCAGCAGTTTTGGACAGTACAATCAGCCCCAGCATTTT.